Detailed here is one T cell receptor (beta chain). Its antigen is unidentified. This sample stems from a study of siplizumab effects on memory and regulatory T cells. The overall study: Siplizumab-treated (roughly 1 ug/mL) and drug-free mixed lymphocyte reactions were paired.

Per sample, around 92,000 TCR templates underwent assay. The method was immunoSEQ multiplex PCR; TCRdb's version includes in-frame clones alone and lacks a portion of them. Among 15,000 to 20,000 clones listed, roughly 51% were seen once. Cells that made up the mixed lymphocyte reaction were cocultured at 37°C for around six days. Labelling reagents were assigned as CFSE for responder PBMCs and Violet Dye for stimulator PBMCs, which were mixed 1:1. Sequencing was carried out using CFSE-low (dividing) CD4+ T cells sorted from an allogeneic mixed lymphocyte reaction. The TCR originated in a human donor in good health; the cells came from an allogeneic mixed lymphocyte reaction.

This CDR3 is CASSLGQGSTEAFF. Here the CDR3 DNA reads TGTGCCAGCAGCTTGGGACAGGGGTCCACTGAAGCTTTCTTT. The rearrangement joins TRBV7-3 to TRBJ1-1, with 10 bases that match TRBD1. Germline-derived CDR1 and CDR2 are SGHTA and FQGTGA. This CDR3 is 14 amino acids long. The V and J ends lost 3 bases and 4 bases, in that order; junction bases with no gene match: 2.